The 8 T cell receptor beta chains below all came from one sample that was sequenced in a study of cytomegalovirus exposure and HLA in healthy donors. TCRdb's table, derived via immunoSEQ multiplex PCR, lists solely in-frame clones and lacks some. Of about 160,000 clones in the sample, around nine tenths were seen once. The specimen sequenced was PBMCs. The receptors originated from a woman aged 18 to 35 in good health and CMV-seropositive.

The V and J genes are TRBV12-5 and TRBJ2-7; D remains unclear. Germline V gene sequence: CDR1 LGHNT, CDR2 FRNRAP. The CDR3 contains 15 residues. V lost 4 bases and J 2 bases, leaving 15 bases between the germline ends. For the CDR3, the DNA is TGTGCTAGTGGTTCGGCTCAGACTCCGCCCTACGAGCAGTACTTC. Amino acid sequence: CASGSAQTPPYEQYF.

CDR3 nucleotide sequence: TGTGCCAGCAATCCGGGACTAGCGGGAGGCGGGGCGAACACCGGGGAGCTGTTTTTT. Translated: CASNPGLAGGGANTGELFF. This chain connects TRBV2 to TRBJ2-2; 15 bases agree with TRBD2. Trimming cost V 7 bases and J 0 bases; bases outside gene matches: 9. Germline CDR1 and CDR2: SNHLY and FYNNEI. The CDR3 is made up of 19 amino acids.

CDR3 amino acids: CASSVDESGLAGYNEQFF. In nucleotides, the CDR3 is TGTGCCAGCAGCGTAGACGAATCCGGACTAGCGGGGTACAATGAGCAGTTCTTC. The chain carries TRBV9 and TRBJ2-1; 12 bases are shared with TRBD2. J was trimmed by 4 bases and V by 0 bases; bases with no gene match: 8. This CDR3 is built from 18 residues. Germline V gene data show CDR1 as SGDLS and CDR2 as YYNGEE.

The rearrangement joins TRBV5-1 to TRBJ2-1, with TRBD2 as a possible D gene (5 bases). V lost 4 bases to trimming and J lost 4 bases, with 12 bases between them. The CDR3 length is 14 residues. The V gene's germline CDR1 is SGHRS and CDR2 YFSETQ. The DNA for the CDR3 is TGCGCCAGCAGCCCGTGGATAGCGTACAATGAGCAGTTCTTC. Translation gives CASSPWIAYNEQFF.

CDR3 nucleotide sequence: TGCAGCGTGGTCCTTAGCCGTCGCACAGATACGCAGTATTTT. This sequence encodes CSVVLSRRTDTQYF. The chain is built from TRBV29-1 and TRBJ2-3; no firm D call. Looked up from germline, CDR1 is SQVTM and CDR2 is ANQGSEA. V shed 6 bases and J shed 1 base, with 14 bases lying between them. This CDR3 has 14 residues.

V is TRBV2 and J is TRBJ1-2; the D gene is possibly TRBD1 (5 bases). V was clipped by 6 bases and J by 8 bases, with 16 bases between them. The CDR3 covers 13 residues. Germline V gene lookup returns CDR1 SNHLY and CDR2 FYNNEI. CDR3 protein: CASSSEQVGGYTF. Here the CDR3 DNA reads TGTGCCAGCAGCTCGGAACAGGTTGGCGGCTACACCTTC.

The chain couples TRBV28 to TRBJ2-5, with D perhaps TRBD1 (5 bases). This CDR3 spans 13 amino acids. Trimming pared 3 bases from V and 0 bases from J, leaving 5 bases between. Per germline, CDR1 MDHEN and CDR2 SYDVKM. The CDR3 DNA reads TGTGCCAGCAGTTTCAGGGACCAAGAGACCCAGTACTTC. Translation: CASSFRDQETQYF.

The chain couples TRBV7-3 to TRBJ1-1; tentative D call: TRBD1 (5 bases). Germline assignment: CDR1 SGHTA and CDR2 FQGTGA. Trimming took off 3 bases at V and 4 bases at J, with 15 bases between the two ends. The CDR3 loop spans 15 amino acids. The CDR3 DNA reads as TGTGCCAGCAGCTTCCAGGGTAGGGCGCCCACTGAAGCTTTCTTT. Protein sequence: CASSFQGRAPTEAFF. Complete variable domain (other parts from reference TRBV7-3 and TRBJ1-1): GAGVSQTPSNKVTEKGKYVELRCDPISGHTALYWYRQSLGQGPEFLIYFQGTGAADDSGLPNDRFFAVRPEGSVSTLKIQRTERGDSAVYLCASSFQGRAPTEAFFGQGTRLTVV.